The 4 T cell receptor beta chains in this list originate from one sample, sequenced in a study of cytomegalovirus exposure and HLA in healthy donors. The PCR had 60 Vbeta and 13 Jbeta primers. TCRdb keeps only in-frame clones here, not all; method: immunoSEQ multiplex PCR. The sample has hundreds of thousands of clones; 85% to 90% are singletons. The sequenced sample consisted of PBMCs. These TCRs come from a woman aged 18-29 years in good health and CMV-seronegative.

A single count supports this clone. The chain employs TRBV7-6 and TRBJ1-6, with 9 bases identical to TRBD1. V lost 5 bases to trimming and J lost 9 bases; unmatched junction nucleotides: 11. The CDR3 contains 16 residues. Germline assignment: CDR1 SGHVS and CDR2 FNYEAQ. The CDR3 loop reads CASSERGTGTRSPLHF. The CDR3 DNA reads TGTGCCAGCAGCGAACGCGGGACAGGGACGCGTTCACCCCTCCACTTT.

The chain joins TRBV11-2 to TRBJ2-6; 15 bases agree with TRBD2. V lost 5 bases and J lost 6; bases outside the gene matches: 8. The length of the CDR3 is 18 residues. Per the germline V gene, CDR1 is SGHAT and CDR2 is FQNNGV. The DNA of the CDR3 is TGTGCCAGCAGCCGGAGGACTAGCGGGGGGGCGGCGGCCAACGTCCTGACTTTC. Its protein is CASSRRTSGGAAANVLTF.

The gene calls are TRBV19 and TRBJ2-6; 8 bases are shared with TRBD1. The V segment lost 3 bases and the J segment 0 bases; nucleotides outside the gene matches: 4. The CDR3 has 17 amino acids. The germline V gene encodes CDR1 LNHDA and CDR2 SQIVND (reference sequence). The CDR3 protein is CASSIGTGDSGANVLTF. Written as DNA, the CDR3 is TGTGCCAGTAGTATCGGGACAGGCGACTCTGGGGCCAACGTCCTGACTTTC.

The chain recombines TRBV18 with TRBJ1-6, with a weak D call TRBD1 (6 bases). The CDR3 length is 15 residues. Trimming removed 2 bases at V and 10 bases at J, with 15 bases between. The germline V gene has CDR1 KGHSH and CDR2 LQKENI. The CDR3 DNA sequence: TGTGCCAGCTCACCAGATAGTCCCCAGGGGTCACCCCTCCACTTT. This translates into CASSPDSPQGSPLHF. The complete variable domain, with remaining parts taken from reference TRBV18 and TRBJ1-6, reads NAGVMQNPRHLVRRRGQEARLRCSPMKGHSHVYWYRQLPEEGLKFMVYLQKENIIDESGMPKERFSAEFPKEGPSILRIQQVVRGDSAAYFCASSPDSPQGSPLHFGNGTRLTVT.